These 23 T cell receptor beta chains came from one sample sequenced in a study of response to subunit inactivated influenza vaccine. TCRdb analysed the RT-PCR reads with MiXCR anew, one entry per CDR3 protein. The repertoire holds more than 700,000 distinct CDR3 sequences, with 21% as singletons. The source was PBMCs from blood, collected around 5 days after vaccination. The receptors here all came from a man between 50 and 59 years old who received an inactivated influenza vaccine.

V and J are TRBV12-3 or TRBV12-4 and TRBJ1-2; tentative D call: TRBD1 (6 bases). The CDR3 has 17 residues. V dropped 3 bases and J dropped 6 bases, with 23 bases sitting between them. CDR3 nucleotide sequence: TGTGCCAGCAGTTTTTTCCCGGCTCTGGGGGCGCCGGATGGCTACACCTTC. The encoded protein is CASSFFPALGAPDGYTF.

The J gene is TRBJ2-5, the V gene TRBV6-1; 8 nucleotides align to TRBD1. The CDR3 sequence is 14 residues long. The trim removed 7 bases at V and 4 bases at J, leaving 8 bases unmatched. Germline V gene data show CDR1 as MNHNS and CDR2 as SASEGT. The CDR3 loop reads CASIEDRARETQYF. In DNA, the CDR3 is TGTGCCAGCATTGAGGACAGGGCTCGAGAGACCCAGTACTTC.

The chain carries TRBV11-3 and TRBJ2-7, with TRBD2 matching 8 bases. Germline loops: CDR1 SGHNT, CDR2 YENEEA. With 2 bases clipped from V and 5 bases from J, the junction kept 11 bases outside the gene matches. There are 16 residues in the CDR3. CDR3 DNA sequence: TGTGCCAGCAGCTTACTTACGGGAGGGCCCCCCCACGAGCAGTACTTC. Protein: CASSLLTGGPPHEQYF. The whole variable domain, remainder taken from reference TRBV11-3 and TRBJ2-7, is EAGVVQSPRYKIIEKKQPVAFWCNPISGHNTLYWYLQNLGQGPELLIRYENEEAVDDSQLPKDRFSAERLKGVDSTLKIQPAELGDSAVYLCASSLLTGGPPHEQYFGPGTRLTVT.

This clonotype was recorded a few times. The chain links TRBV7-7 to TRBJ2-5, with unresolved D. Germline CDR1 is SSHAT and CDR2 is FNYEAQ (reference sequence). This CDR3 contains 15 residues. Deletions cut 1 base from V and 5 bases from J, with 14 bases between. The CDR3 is CASSLGRHPRETQYF. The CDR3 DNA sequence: TGTGCCAGCAGCTTAGGGAGACACCCAAGGGAGACCCAGTACTTC.

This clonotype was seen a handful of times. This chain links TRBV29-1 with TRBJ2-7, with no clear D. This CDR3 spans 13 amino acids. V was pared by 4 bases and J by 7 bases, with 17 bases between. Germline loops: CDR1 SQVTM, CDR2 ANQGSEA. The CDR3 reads CSVGGLALREQYF. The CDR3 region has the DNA TGCAGCGTTGGCGGCCTGGCTCTAAGAGAGCAGTACTTC.

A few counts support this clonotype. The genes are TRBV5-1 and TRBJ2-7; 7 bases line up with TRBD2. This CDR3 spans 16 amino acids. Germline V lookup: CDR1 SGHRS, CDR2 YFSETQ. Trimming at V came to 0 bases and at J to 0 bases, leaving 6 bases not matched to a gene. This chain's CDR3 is CASSLGWTRGSYEQYF. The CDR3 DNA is TGCGCCAGCAGCTTGGGCTGGACTAGGGGCTCCTACGAGCAGTACTTC.

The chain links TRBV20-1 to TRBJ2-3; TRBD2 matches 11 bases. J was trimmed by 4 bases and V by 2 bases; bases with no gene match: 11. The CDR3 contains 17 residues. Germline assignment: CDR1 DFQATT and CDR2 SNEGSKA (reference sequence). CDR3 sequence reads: CSARLLTSGSNPDTQYF. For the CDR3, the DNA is TGCAGTGCTAGACTCCTTACTAGCGGGAGTAACCCAGATACGCAGTATTTT.

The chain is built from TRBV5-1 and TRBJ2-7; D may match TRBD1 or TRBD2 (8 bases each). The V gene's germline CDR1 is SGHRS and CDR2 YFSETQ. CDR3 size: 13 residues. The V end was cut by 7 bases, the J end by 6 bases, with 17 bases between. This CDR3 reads CASREGTGIEQYF. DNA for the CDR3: TGCGCCAGCCGGGAGGGGACAGGCATCGAGCAGTACTTC.

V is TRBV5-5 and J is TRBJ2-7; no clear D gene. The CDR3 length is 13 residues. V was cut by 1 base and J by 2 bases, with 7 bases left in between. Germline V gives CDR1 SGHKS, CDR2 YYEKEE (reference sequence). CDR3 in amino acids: CASSLSDTYEQYF. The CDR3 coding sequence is TGTGCCAGCAGCTTGTCAGATACCTACGAGCAGTACTTC.

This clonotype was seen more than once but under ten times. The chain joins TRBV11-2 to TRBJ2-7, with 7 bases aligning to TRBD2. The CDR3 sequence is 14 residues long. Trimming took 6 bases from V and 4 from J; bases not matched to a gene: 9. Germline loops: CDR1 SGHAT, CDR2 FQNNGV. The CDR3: CASSSPSGPYEQYF. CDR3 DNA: TGTGCCAGCAGTTCGCCTAGCGGACCTTACGAGCAGTACTTC.

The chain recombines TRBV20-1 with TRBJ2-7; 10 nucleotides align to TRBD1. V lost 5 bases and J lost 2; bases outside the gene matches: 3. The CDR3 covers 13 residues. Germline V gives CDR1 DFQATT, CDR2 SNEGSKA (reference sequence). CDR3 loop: CSAEGQGTYEQYF. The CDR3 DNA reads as TGCAGTGCTGAGGGACAGGGGACCTACGAGCAGTACTTC.

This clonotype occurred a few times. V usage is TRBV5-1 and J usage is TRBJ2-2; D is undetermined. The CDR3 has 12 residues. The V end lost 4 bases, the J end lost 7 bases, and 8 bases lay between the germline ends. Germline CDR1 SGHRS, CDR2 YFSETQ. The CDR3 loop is CASSNSGGELFF. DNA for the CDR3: TGCGCCAGCAGCAATAGTGGCGGGGAGCTGTTTTTT. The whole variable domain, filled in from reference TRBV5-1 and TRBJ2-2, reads KAGVTQTPRYLIKTRGQQVTLSCSPISGHRSVSWYQQTPGQGLQFLFEYFSETQRNKGNFPGRFSGRQFSNSRSEMNVSTLELGDSALYLCASSNSGGELFFGEGSRLTVL.

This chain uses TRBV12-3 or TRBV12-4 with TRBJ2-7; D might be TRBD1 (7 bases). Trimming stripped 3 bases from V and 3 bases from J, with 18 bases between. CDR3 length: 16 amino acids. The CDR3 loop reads CASSFVVGQGGYEQYF. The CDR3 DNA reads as TGTGCCAGCAGTTTTGTCGTCGGGCAGGGGGGCTACGAGCAGTACTTC.

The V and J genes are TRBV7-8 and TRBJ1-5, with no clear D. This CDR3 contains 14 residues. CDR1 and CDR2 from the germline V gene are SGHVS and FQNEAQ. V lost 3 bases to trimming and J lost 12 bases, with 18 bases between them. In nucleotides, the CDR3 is TGTGCCAGCAGCTTGGACCATAATATCCGGGGCCAGCATTTT. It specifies CASSLDHNIRGQHF. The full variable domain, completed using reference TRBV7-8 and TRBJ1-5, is GAGVSQSPRYKVAKRGQDVALRCDPISGHVSLFWYQQALGQGPEFLTYFQNEAQLDKSGLPSDRFFAERPEGSVSTLKIQRTQQEDSAVYLCASSLDHNIRGQHFGDGTRLSIL.

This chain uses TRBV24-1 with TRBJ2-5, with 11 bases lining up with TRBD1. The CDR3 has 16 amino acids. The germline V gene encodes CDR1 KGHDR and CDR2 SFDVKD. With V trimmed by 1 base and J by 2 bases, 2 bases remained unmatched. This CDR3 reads CATSDFGTGGQETQYF. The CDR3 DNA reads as TGTGCCACCAGTGATTTTGGGACAGGGGGACAAGAGACCCAGTACTTC.

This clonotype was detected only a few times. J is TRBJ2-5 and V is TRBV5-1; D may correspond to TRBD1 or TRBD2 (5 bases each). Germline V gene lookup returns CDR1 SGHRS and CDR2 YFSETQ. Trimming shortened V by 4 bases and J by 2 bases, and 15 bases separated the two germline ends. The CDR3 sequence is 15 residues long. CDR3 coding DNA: TGCGCCAGCAGCGGGGGTCGGACAAAACAAGAGACCCAGTACTTC. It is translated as CASSGGRTKQETQYF.

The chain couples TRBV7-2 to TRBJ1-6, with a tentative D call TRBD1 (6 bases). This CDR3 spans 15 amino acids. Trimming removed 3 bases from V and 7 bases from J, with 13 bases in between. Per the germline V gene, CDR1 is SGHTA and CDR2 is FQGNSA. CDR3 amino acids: CASSLGGEPNSPLHF. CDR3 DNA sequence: TGTGCCAGCAGCTTGGGGGGCGAGCCCAATTCACCCCTCCACTTT.

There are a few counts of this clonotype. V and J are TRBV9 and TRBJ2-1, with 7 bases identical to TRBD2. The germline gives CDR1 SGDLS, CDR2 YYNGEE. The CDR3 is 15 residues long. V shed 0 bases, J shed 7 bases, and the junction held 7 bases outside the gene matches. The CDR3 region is CASSVGGGSVNEQFF. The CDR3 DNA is TGTGCCAGCAGCGTAGGCGGCGGGAGCGTAAATGAGCAGTTCTTC.

The CDR3 DNA sequence: TGCAGCGTCCGGACAGGGGACTACGAGCAGTACTTC. It codes for CSVRTGDYEQYF. The J gene is TRBJ2-7, the V gene TRBV29-1; 9 bases map to TRBD1. CDR3 length: 12 residues. V gave up 6 bases and J gave up 3 bases; unmatched junction bases: 3. CDR1 and CDR2 (germline): SQVTM, ANQGSEA.

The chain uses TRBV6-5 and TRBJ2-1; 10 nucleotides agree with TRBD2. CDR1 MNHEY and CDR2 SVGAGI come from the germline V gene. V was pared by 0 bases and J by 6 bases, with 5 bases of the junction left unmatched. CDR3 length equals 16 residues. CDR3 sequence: CASSYSILAGVNEQFF. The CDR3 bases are TGTGCCAGCAGTTACTCGATCCTAGCGGGGGTCAATGAGCAGTTCTTC.

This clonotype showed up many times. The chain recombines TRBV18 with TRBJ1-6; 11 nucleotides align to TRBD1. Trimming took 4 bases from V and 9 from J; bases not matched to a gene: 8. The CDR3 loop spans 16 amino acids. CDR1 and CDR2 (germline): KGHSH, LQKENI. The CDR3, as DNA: TGTGCCAGCTCACTGGGGACAGGGGGTTCTGGTTCACCCCTCCACTTT. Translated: CASSLGTGGSGSPLHF.

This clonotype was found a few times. The CDR3 protein is CASSFGGGEQYF. For the CDR3, the DNA is TGTGCCAGCAGCTTCGGGGGGGGCGAGCAGTACTTC. The chain uses TRBV7-9 and TRBJ2-7; TRBD2 agrees at 8 bases. From germline, CDR1 is SEHNR and CDR2 FQNEAQ (reference sequence). The CDR3 has 12 residues. V was pared by 3 bases and J by 6 bases, with 1 base of the junction left unmatched.

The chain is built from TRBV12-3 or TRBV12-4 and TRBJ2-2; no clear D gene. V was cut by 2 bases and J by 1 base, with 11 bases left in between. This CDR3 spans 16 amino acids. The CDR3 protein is CASSLTWQMNTGELFF. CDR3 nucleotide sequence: TGTGCCAGCAGTTTAACTTGGCAGATGAACACCGGGGAGCTGTTTTTT.